This TCR beta chain was sequenced in a study of OX40 agonist ivuxolimab in advanced cancers. Study details: A male proportion of under 90% was recorded, with mean age approximately 56 years and range roughly 23 to 85.

Blood sampling was done at baseline, cycle 4 day 1, and cycle 7 day 1. Profiled with immunoSEQ multiplex PCR; TCRdb holds only in-frame clones, not every one. The repertoire holds tens of thousands of clones, approximately 84% seen once, with 0.4% to 0.5% in the top ten. Per germline, CDR1 LNHDA and CDR2 SQIVND (reference sequence). The CDR3 length is 18 residues. Trimming removed 4 bases from V and 0 bases from J; junction bases left unmatched: 7. The sample was CD4+ or CD8+ T cells sorted from blood, taken in a trial of the OX40 agonist ivuxolimab. The rearrangement joins TRBV19 to TRBJ2-3, with TRBD2 matching over 13 bases. This clonotype was sampled from an adult with an advanced solid tumor such as melanoma, head and neck, liver or kidney cancer. CDR3 nucleotide sequence: TGTGCCAGTAGTAGCCGGACTAGCGGGAGTGCGAGCACAGATACGCAGTATTTT. Translated: CASSSRTSGSASTDTQYF.